This is a list of T cell receptor beta chains from one sample in a study of response to subunit inactivated influenza vaccine. TCRdb reanalysed the RT-PCR reads using MiXCR and keeps one entry per CDR3 protein. This repertoire shows approximately 730,000 distinct CDR3 sequences, roughly 14% found once; its top ten account for 5.5% to 7%. Material: PBMCs from blood, obtained around 15 days before vaccination. These TCRs come from a man aged 45-65 years who received an inactivated influenza vaccine. Both conserved end residues are part of each CDR3. Each record gives: V gene, CDR3 length, CDR3 protein.

TRBV12-3/TRBV12-4	12	CASSFTGGSRHF
TRBV27	13	CASSLVAMGKLFF
TRBV3-1	18	CASSHSGLAGGYLREQFF
TRBV11-2	13	CASSMPGGDEQFF
TRBV6-1	15	CASSSRDTISYEQYF
TRBV20-1	12	CSATRTGNEQFF
TRBV20-1	10	CSAEQETQYF
TRBV28	13	CASSAMRGNEQFF
TRBV12-3/TRBV12-4	16	CASSGGLRGGTDTQYF
TRBV30	13	CAWTRVLGQPQHF
TRBV20-1	16	CSVQEEGFSSYNEQFF
TRBV10-3	15	CAISVGGRSYNEQFF
TRBV11-2	14	CASSLAGRGNIQYF
TRBV20-1	14	CSARDSRGRETQYF
TRBV7-2	13	CASRPGGGEKLFF
TRBV20-1	14	CSGVGTGTSYEQYF
TRBV7-8	15	CASSLARGGVNGYTF
TRBV7-9	14	CASSLSLGFHEQYF